This T cell receptor beta chain was observed in a study of CD8+ T cells in alopecia areata. With 7 bases clipped from V and 3 bases from J, the junction kept 8 bases outside the gene matches. Germline CDR1 and CDR2: SNHLY and FYNNEI. The CDR3 covers 15 residues. This clone has a handful of counts. Treatment noted: oral pan-JAK inhibitor, 5-10 mg twice daily. It was from alopecia areata patients that lesional scalp punch biopsies and peripheral blood were collected. Isolated RNA was reverse transcribed into cDNA used as the sequencing template. The method was immunoSEQ multiplex PCR; TCRdb's version includes in-frame clones alone and lacks a portion of them. The data contain 200,000 or so clones, roughly 40% of them seen just once; the ten biggest clones take up approximately 2.4%.

The source material was CD4+ T cells sorted from blood, sampled at roughly week 38, from a patient treated with tofacitinib. The rearrangement uses TRBV2 and TRBJ2-3; 9 bases are a match to TRBD2. The receptor was isolated from a human donor with alopecia areata. CDR3 in amino acids: CASKWREGLTDTQYF. CDR3 coding DNA: TGTGCCAGCAAATGGCGGGAGGGCTTGACAGATACGCAGTATTTT.